The subject of this entry is one TCR beta chain. Its antigen is currently unknown. The sample belongs to a study of blood T cells in healthy people across ages. Overall study findings and caveats: Because sorting was not performed, PBMCs prevented conclusive naive versus antigen-experienced comparison. A strong correlation was seen between TCR beta diversity and naive T cell percentage.

The use of a sample-barcoded 5' primer and a J-beta primer mix characterized a second PCR of about 7 to 12 cycles. All cDNA molecules were each tagged by a template-switch adaptor with 12 random nucleotides. TCRdb re-derived calls from the 5' RACE reads in MiXCR, one entry per CDR3 protein. The table lists 600,000 to 1,000,000 distinct CDR3 sequences, roughly 64% of them singletons. The CDR3 has 11 residues. Trimming took off 5 bases at V and 3 bases at J, with 4 bases between the two ends. Germline V gives CDR1 KGHSH, CDR2 LQKENI. The chain uses TRBV18 and TRBJ2-5, with D uncertain. This receptor was obtained from a young man in good health. Sequencing input: blood. The CDR3 region is CASSAKETQYF. DNA of the CDR3: TGTGCCAGCTCAGCGAAAGAGACCCAGTACTTC.